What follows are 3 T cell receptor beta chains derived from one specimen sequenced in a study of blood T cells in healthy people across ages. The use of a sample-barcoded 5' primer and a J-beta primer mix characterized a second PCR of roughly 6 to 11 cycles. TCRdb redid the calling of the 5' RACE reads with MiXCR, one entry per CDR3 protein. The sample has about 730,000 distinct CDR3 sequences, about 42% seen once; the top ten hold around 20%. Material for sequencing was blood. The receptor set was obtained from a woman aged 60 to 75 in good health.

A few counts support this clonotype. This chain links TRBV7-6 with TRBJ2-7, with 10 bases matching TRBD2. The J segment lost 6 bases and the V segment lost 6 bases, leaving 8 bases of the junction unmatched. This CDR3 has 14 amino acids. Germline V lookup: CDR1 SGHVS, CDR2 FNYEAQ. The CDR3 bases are TGTGCCAGCAGTCTGAGCGGGAGGGATGGCGAGCAGTACTTC. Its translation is CASSLSGRDGEQYF. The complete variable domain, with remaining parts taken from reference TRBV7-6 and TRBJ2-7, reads GAGVSQSPRYKVTKRGQDVALRCDPISGHVSLYWYRQALGQGPEFLTYFNYEAQQDKSGLPNDRFSAERPEGSISTLTIQRTEQRDSAMYRCASSLSGRDGEQYFGPGTRLTVT.

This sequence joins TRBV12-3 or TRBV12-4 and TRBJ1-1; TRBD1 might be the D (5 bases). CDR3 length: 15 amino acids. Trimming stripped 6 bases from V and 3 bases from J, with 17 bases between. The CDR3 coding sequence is TGTGCCAGCAGGTCCTTCGGGGACGAGGACACTGAAGCTTTCTTT. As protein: CASRSFGDEDTEAFF.

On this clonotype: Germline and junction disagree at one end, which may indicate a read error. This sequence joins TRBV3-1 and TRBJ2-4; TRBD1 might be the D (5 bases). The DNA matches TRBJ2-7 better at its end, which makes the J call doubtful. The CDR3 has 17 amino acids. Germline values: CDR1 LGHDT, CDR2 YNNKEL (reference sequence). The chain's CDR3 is CAGSQRQAHIGHYEQYF. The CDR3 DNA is TGTGCCGGCAGCCAGAGACAAGCCCATATCGGACACTACGAGCAGTACTTC.